The next 4 T cell receptor beta chains were all read from a single sample in a study of regulatory T cells in long-lasting Graves disease. HTBI primers from iRepertoire and Arm-PCR of CDR3 regions yielded the TCR beta libraries. TCRdb recomputed calls from the multiplex PCR reads with MiXCR, one row per CDR3 protein. There are 350,000 to 500,000 distinct CDR3 sequences in the sample; approximately 16% occur only once, and about a quarter lies in the top ten. Time point here: newly diagnosed GD, antithyroid drugs for less than 3 months. PBMC RNA was the source of the TCR library. The same data also went into a second study, on T cells in Graves' hyperthyroidism and ophthalmopathy.

The material sequenced was peripheral blood mononuclear cells (PBMCs), taken at new diagnosis, from a patient treated with antithyroid drugs. All receptors come from a woman aged 18 to 35 with Graves disease.

The chain combines TRBV9 with TRBJ2-2, with TRBD2 matching over 8 bases. The length of the CDR3 is 16 residues. The germline V gene has CDR1 SGDLS and CDR2 YYNGEE. V dropped 0 bases and J dropped 7; count of bases not matched to a gene: 8. This chain's CDR3 is CASSVVSGGPVGELFF. The DNA for the CDR3 is TGTGCCAGCAGCGTAGTGTCGGGAGGGCCGGTCGGGGAGCTGTTTTTT.

The CDR3: CASSIGTENQPQHF. The DNA for the CDR3 is TGTGCCAGCTCGATCGGGACAGAGAATCAGCCCCAGCATTTT. The chain uses TRBV2 and TRBJ1-5, with 7 bases lining up with TRBD1. The CDR3 runs to 14 residues. Losses at the gene ends were 8 bases for V and 4 bases for J; bases not matched to a gene: 8. Per the germline V gene, CDR1 is SNHLY and CDR2 is FYNNEI. The full variable domain, with the rest looked up from reference TRBV2 and TRBJ1-5, is EPEVTQTPSHQVTQMGQEVILRCVPISNHLYFYWYRQILGQKVEFLVSFYNNEISEKSEIFDDQFSVERPDGSNFTLKIRSTKLEDSAMYFCASSIGTENQPQHFGDGTRLSIL.

There are many counts of this clonotype. This chain uses TRBV15 with TRBJ2-7; the match to TRBD1 covers 10 bases. The length of the CDR3 is 14 residues. Trimming cost V 2 bases and J 5 bases; bases outside gene matches: 3. From germline, CDR1 is LNHNV and CDR2 YYDKDF (reference sequence). The DNA of the CDR3 is TGTGCCACCAGCAGACCCGGGACAGGGGACGAGCAGTACTTC. Its translation is CATSRPGTGDEQYF.

This rearrangement joins TRBV5-1 to TRBJ1-4; 7 bases are a match to TRBD1. The V and J ends lost 4 bases and 1 base, in that order; junction bases with no gene match: 4. From germline, CDR1 is SGHRS and CDR2 YFSETQ. CDR3 length: 15 amino acids. Written as DNA, the CDR3 is TGCGCCAGCAGCAAAAACAGGGGAACTAATGAAAAACTGTTTTTT. It encodes CASSKNRGTNEKLFF.